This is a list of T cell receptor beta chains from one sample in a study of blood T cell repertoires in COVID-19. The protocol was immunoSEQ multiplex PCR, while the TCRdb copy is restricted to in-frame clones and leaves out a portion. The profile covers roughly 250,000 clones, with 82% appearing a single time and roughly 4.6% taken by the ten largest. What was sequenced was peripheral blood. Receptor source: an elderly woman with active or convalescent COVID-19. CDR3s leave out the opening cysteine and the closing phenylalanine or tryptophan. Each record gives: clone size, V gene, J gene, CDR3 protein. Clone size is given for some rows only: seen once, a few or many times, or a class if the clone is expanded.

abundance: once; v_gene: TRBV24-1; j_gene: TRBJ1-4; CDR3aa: ATSGGTGSAGDEKLF
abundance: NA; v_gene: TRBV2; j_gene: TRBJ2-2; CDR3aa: ASTRTSGGARANTGELF
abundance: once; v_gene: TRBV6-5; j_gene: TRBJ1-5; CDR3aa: ASRISVGDYQPQH
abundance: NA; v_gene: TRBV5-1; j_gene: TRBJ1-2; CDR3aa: ASSLGDRIGGYT
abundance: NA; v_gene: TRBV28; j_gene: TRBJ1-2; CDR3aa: ASSPTVYGYT
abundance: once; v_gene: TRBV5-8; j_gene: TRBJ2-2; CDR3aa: ASRDSVNTGELF
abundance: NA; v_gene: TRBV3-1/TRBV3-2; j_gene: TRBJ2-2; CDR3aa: ASSQELGQGGLF
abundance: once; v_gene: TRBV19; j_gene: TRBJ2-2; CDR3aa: ASSPGQGSGELF
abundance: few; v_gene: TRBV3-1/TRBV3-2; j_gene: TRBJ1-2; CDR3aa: ASSQDRGGVSMSYGYT
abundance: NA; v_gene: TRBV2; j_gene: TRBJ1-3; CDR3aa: ASTPDRVSGNTIY
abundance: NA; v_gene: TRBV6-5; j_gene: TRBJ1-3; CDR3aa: ASSYTGYGDTIY
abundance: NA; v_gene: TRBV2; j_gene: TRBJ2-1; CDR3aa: ATRPTSGSFNEQF
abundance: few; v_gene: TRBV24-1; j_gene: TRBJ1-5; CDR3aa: ATSGRVSNQPQH
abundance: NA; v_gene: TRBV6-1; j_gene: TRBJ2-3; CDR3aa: ASSEGGLSVPDTQY
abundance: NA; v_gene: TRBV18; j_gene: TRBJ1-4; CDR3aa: ASSPPGQGGEKLF
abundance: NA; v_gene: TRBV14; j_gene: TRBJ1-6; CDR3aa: ASSQDSGGYSPLH
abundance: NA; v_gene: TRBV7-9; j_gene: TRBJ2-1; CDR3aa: ASSYPGLAGYEQF
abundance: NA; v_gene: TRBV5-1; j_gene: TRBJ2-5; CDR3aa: ASSLVLAGKETQY
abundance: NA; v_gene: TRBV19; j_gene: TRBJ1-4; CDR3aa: ASSISRQPSNEKLF
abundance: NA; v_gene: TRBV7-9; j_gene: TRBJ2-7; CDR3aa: ASSRPGLSSYEQY
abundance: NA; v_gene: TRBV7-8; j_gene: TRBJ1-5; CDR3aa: ASSLASQGNQPQH
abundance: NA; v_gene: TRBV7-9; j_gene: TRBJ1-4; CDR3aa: ASSSREAEKLF
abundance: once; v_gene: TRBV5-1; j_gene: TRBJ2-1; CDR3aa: ASSLGASGANNEQF
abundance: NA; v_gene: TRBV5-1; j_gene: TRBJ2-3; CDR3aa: ASSLGVAGGGTDTQY
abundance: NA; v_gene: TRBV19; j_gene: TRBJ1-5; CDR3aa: ASSSDRGVGQPQH
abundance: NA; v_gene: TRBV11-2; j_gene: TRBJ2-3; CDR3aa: ASSPDRATDTQY
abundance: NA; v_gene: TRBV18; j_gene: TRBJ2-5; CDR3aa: ASSPPRGVRETQY
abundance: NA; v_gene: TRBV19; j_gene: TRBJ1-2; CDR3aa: ASSWIREGYT
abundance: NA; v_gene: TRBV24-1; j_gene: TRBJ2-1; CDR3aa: ATSEGWDSNYNEQF
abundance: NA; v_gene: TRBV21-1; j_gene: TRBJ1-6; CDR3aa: ASSRARDSNSPLH
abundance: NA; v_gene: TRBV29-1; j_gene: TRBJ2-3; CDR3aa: SERDWSTDTQY
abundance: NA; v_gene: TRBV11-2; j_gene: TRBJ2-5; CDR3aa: ASSSPSRTQY
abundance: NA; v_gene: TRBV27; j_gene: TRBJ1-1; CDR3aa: ASSPWTGLTRGTEAF
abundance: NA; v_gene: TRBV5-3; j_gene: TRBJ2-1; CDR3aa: ARSPGLAGGKIEQF
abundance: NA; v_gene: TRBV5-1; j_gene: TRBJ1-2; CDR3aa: ASSSETTNYGYT
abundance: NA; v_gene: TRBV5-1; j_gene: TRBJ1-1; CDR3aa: ASSLRTEGTEAF
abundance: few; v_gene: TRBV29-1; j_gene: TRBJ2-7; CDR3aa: SVGQDSYEQY
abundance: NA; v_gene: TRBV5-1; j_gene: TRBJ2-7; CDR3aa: ASSLVPGPISYEQY
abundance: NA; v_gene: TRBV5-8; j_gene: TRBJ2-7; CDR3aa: ASGPDRPSYEQY
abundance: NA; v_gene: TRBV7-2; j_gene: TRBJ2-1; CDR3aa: ASSFRARLALSYNEQF
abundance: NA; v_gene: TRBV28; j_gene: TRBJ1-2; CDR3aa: ASSAHRDRGGYGYT
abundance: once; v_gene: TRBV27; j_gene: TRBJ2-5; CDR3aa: ASSVQGRRMETQY
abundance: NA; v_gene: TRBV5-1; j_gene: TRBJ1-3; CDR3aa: ASSEVGGNTIY
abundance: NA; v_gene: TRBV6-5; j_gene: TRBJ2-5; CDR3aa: ASSYITSKETQY